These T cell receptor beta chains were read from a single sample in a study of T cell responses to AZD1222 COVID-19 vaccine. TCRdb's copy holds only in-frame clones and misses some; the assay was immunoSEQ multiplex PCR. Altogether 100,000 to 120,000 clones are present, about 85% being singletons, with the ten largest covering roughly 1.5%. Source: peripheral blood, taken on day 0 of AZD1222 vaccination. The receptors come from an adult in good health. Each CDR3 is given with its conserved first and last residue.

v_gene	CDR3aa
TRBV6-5	CASSSSREANTEAFF
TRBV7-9	CASSSTLLAKNIQYF
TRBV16	CASSPNPNRSYEQYF
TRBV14	CASSQERARSLNTEAFF
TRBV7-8	CASSADRAGANVLTF
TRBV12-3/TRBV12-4	CASSLGNYGYTF
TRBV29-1	CSVAYDEQFF
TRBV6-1	CASSEFRGGSYEQYF
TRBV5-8	CASITSSGKMNTEAFF
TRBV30	CAWSLGTGLYQETQYF
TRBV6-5	CASRGRSDEQFF
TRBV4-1	CASSQDLGGGSAEQFF
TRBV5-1	CASSLNPANEQFF
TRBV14	CASSQDSGSSTDTQYF
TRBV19	CASSMDRYNEQFF
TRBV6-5	CASSHSGGKDTQYF
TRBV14	CASSQTSGIREQFF
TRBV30	CAWRGGRLSNYGYTF
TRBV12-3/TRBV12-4	CASSLAGNTEAFF
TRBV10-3	CAISDGTGVDYGYTF